Following are 30 T cell receptor beta chains from one sample sequenced in a study of early T cells in non-severe SARS-CoV-2 infection. MiXCR, applied by TCRdb to the 5' RACE reads, yields one record per CDR3 protein. The sample consists of around 48,000 distinct CDR3 sequences, over 10% of them appearing once. The source material was whole blood. The receptors shown here come from an adult who was a healthcare worker with PCR-confirmed SARS-CoV-2 infection or an uninfected control (not recorded which).

The J gene is TRBJ2-5, the V gene TRBV11-2; perhaps TRBD2 as D (6 bases). The CDR3 runs to 14 residues. CDR1 is SGHAT and CDR2 is FQNNGV in the germline V gene. V was clipped by 0 bases and J by 4 bases, with 9 bases between them. This CDR3 is CASSLDGGAETQYF. CDR3 DNA sequence: TGTGCCAGCAGCTTAGACGGCGGGGCAGAGACCCAGTACTTC.

The chain recombines TRBV6-1 with TRBJ1-3; D unresolved. Looked up from germline, CDR1 is MNHNS and CDR2 is SASEGT. The CDR3 is made up of 12 amino acids. Trimming took 3 bases from V and 6 from J, leaving 6 bases between them. CDR3 in amino acids: CASSERANTIYF. In nucleotides, the CDR3 is TGTGCCAGCAGTGAGAGAGCAAACACCATATATTTT.

As concerns this clonotype: A single base separates this from a much larger clone, so it may be a read error. The chain has TRBV7-9 and TRBJ2-7; 7 bases map to TRBD1. Germline loops: CDR1 SEHNR, CDR2 FQNEAQ (reference sequence). This CDR3 contains 15 residues. Trimming at V came to 4 bases and at J to 3 bases, leaving 9 bases not matched to a gene. The CDR3 DNA follows: TGTGCCAGCAGCTCATCCGGGACAGCTCACTACGAGCAGTACTTC. Its translation is CASSSSGTAHYEQYF. The variable domain in full, with the rest retrieved from reference TRBV7-9 and TRBJ2-7, is DTGVSQNPRHKITKRGQNVTFRCDPISEHNRLYWYRQTLGQGPEFLTYFQNEAQLEKSRLLSDRFSAERPKGSFSTLEIQRTEQGDSAMYLCASSSSGTAHYEQYFGPGTRLTVT.

This clonotype was seen many times. The chain employs TRBV9 and TRBJ2-1; 8 bases are a match to TRBD1. After removal of 3 bases from V and 8 bases from J, the junction contained 7 bases not matched to a gene. Germline CDR1 reads SGDLS; CDR2 reads YYNGEE. The CDR3 length is 14 residues. The CDR3: CASSAQGVFDEQFF. CDR3 DNA: TGTGCCAGCAGCGCACAGGGGGTATTCGATGAGCAGTTCTTC.

The chain employs TRBV9 and TRBJ2-5, with D unclear. The V gene's germline CDR1 is SGDLS and CDR2 YYNGEE. This CDR3 is 15 amino acids long. V dropped 0 bases and J dropped 5 bases, with 14 bases sitting between them. CDR3 nucleotide sequence: TGTGCCAGCAGCGTAGTTGCTAACGTGGGGGAGACCCAGTACTTC. Translation gives CASSVVANVGETQYF.

This clonotype has only a few counts. This chain uses TRBV7-2 with TRBJ2-3, with a weak D call TRBD2 (5 bases). V gave up 8 bases and J gave up 0 bases, with 9 bases separating them. CDR3 length: 13 residues. CDR1 is SGHTA and CDR2 is FQGNSA in the germline V gene. The CDR3 sequence: CASRGASTDTQYF. CDR3 in DNA: TGTGCCAGCCGGGGAGCTAGCACAGATACGCAGTATTTT.

This clonotype was recorded a few times. V is TRBV27 and J is TRBJ1-1; TRBD1 aligns across 9 bases. Germline V gene data show CDR1 as MNHEY and CDR2 as SMNVEV (reference sequence). This CDR3 comprises 14 residues. The trim removed 4 bases at V and 10 bases at J, leaving 10 bases unmatched. CDR3 coding DNA: TGTGCCAGCAGTTCCCCGGGGACAGGGCTAGCAGCTTTCTTT. Its protein is CASSSPGTGLAAFF.

The chain employs TRBV6-1 and TRBJ2-2; D is unclear. Germline V gene data show CDR1 as MNHNS and CDR2 as SASEGT. V lost 2 bases and J 3 bases, leaving 13 bases between the germline ends. CDR3 length equals 16 residues. CDR3 loop: CASSERPPKHTGELFF. The CDR3 DNA reads as TGTGCCAGCAGTGAAAGGCCCCCGAAACACACCGGGGAGCTGTTTTTT.

At least ten counts were recorded for this clonotype. J is TRBJ1-2 and V is TRBV6-1, with TRBD1 matching over 8 bases. CDR1 is MNHNS, CDR2 SASEGT, per germline. V dropped 7 bases and J dropped 5; count of bases not matched to a gene: 9. The CDR3 is 14 residues long. The CDR3 DNA is TGTGCCAGCACCGGGACGGACAGGGCATATGGCTACACCTTC. Translated: CASTGTDRAYGYTF.

The chain carries TRBV14 and TRBJ1-6; 10 nucleotides agree with TRBD1. The germline V gene has CDR1 SGHDN and CDR2 FVKESK. This CDR3 region has 14 residues. J lost 9 bases, V lost 5 bases, and 4 bases had no gene match. CDR3 nucleotides: TGTGCCAGCAGCAAGACAGGGGGCGTTTCACCCCTCCACTTT. Protein: CASSKTGGVSPLHF.

This clonotype turned up a few times. The chain recombines TRBV28 with TRBJ2-5; 13 positions match TRBD2. Germline V gene sequence: CDR1 MDHEN, CDR2 SYDVKM. The V segment lost 7 bases and the J segment 5 bases; nucleotides outside the gene matches: 10. The CDR3 length is 16 residues. This chain's CDR3 is CASTARGLAGMETQYF. Written as DNA, the CDR3 is TGTGCCAGCACCGCTAGGGGACTAGCGGGAATGGAGACCCAGTACTTC. Full variable domain (outside the CDR3, taken from reference TRBV28 and TRBJ2-5): DVKVTQSSRYLVKRTGEKVFLECVQDMDHENMFWYRQDPGLGLRLIYFSYDVKMKEKGDIPEGYSVSREKKERFSLILESASTNQTSMYLCASTARGLAGMETQYFGPGTRLLVL.

This clonotype showed up just a few times. V gene TRBV7-9 combines with J gene TRBJ1-6; 9 nucleotides align to TRBD1. The germline gives CDR1 SEHNR, CDR2 FQNEAQ (reference sequence). V gave up 5 bases and J gave up 9 bases; unmatched junction bases: 2. The CDR3 runs to 13 residues. The CDR3, as DNA: TGTGCCAGCAGCCGGACAGGGGTTTCACCCCTCCACTTT. Translating it yields CASSRTGVSPLHF. Filled out from reference TRBV7-9 and TRBJ1-6, the complete variable domain reads DTGVSQNPRHKITKRGQNVTFRCDPISEHNRLYWYRQTLGQGPEFLTYFQNEAQLEKSRLLSDRFSAERPKGSFSTLEIQRTEQGDSAMYLCASSRTGVSPLHFGNGTRLTVT.

The chain is built from TRBV5-1 and TRBJ2-7; the D gene could be TRBD1 or TRBD2 (5 bases each). The CDR3 extends over 13 amino acids. Trimming removed 0 bases from V and 6 bases from J, with 10 bases in between. CDR1 is SGHRS and CDR2 is YFSETQ in the germline V gene. The CDR3, as DNA: TGCGCCAGCAGCTTGGTAATTGGGGGCGAGCAGTACTTC. Its translation is CASSLVIGGEQYF.

This clonotype was seen ten or more times. This chain links TRBV2 with TRBJ2-1; no definite D call. Germline-derived CDR1 and CDR2 are SNHLY and FYNNEI. The CDR3 contains 18 residues. V was clipped by 0 bases and J by 4 bases, with 19 bases between them. CDR3 bases: TGTGCCAGCAGTGAAGCTGGTACGCGCTCTCGAGGATACAATGAGCAGTTCTTC. This gives the protein CASSEAGTRSRGYNEQFF.

This clonotype has ten or more counts. This chain connects TRBV7-7 to TRBJ2-5; D might be TRBD1 (5 bases). This CDR3 comprises 13 residues. The germline V gene has CDR1 SSHAT and CDR2 FNYEAQ (reference sequence). Trimming cost V 2 bases and J 4 bases, with 8 bases left between them. The CDR3 here is CASSLYQGETQYF. The DNA of the CDR3 is TGTGCCAGCAGCTTATACCAGGGAGAGACCCAGTACTTC.

This clonotype has a count of ten or more. This chain joins TRBV30 and TRBJ1-1; D unresolved. The germline gives CDR1 GTSNPN, CDR2 SVGIG (reference sequence). The ends were cut back, 4 bases at V and 6 bases at J, with 12 bases in the middle. This CDR3 contains 12 residues. The CDR3 DNA follows: TGTGCCTGGAATTTGAAGGTACCTGAAGCTTTCTTT. Its protein is CAWNLKVPEAFF.

The chain recombines TRBV12-5 with TRBJ2-2; D is possibly TRBD1 (5 bases). The CDR3 extends over 17 amino acids. V lost 0 bases and J lost 0, with 11 bases in between. Germline CDR1 reads LGHNT; CDR2 reads FRNRAP. Here the CDR3 DNA reads TGTGCTAGTGGTTTGGTAGGCGACAGTACGAACACCGGGGAGCTGTTTTTT. This encodes CASGLVGDSTNTGELFF.

The rearrangement links TRBV7-2 to TRBJ1-5, with D tentatively TRBD1 (5 bases). V was pared by 3 bases and J by 6 bases, with 15 bases between. Germline assignment: CDR1 SGHTA and CDR2 FQGNSA. This CDR3 spans 15 amino acids. As DNA, the CDR3 is TGTGCCAGCAGCTTTGGGACCCGGGAGGCTCAGCCCCAGCATTTT. Protein sequence: CASSFGTREAQPQHF.

The gene calls are TRBV6-6 and TRBJ2-7; D unresolved. The germline V gene has CDR1 MNHNY and CDR2 SVGAGI (reference sequence). This CDR3 is 13 amino acids long. V was trimmed by 0 bases and J by 7 bases, leaving 10 bases between them. Here the CDR3 reads CASSYSAQWEQYF. DNA for the CDR3: TGTGCCAGCAGTTACTCAGCCCAGTGGGAGCAGTACTTC.

This clonotype was seen many times. The chain couples TRBV20-1 to TRBJ2-3, with TRBD2 as a possible D gene (7 bases). CDR3 size: 15 residues. V was shortened by 5 bases and J by 6 bases, with 21 bases between the two germline ends. The germline V gene has CDR1 DFQATT and CDR2 SNEGSKA (reference sequence). CDR3: CSAPSWGGPTDTQYF. DNA of the CDR3: TGCAGTGCTCCGTCCTGGGGGGGGCCAACTGATACGCAGTATTTT.

V is TRBV20-1 and J is TRBJ1-5, with 9 bases identical to TRBD1. CDR3 length: 12 amino acids. Germline-derived CDR1 and CDR2 are DFQATT and SNEGSKA (reference sequence). V lost 5 bases to trimming and J lost 11 bases; unmatched junction nucleotides: 7. The CDR3 region has the DNA TGCAGTGCTGGAACAGGGGGCCCGTCCCAGCATTTT. Encoded protein: CSAGTGGPSQHF.

This clonotype was recorded only once. A much more abundant neighbour one base away suggests this may be a read error. The chain is built from TRBV7-9 and TRBJ2-4, with 11 bases lining up with TRBD2. Germline lookup yields CDR1 SEHNR and CDR2 FQNEAQ (reference sequence). The CDR3 extends over 16 amino acids. Trimming removed 5 bases from V and 5 bases from J; junction bases left unmatched: 8. The CDR3 is CASSIIAGGPENIQYF. The CDR3 coding sequence is TGTGCCAGCAGCATCATAGCGGGAGGGCCCGAAAACATTCAGTACTTC.

This clonotype came up a few times. V is TRBV7-9 and J is TRBJ1-6; no clear D gene. The germline V gene has CDR1 SEHNR and CDR2 FQNEAQ (reference sequence). V was pared by 6 bases and J by 4 bases, with 13 bases between. This CDR3 spans 15 amino acids. The CDR3 protein is CASSLDGLYNSPLHF. The DNA of the CDR3 is TGTGCCAGCAGTCTTGACGGTTTATATAATTCACCCCTCCACTTT.

This clonotype has only a few counts. This chain uses TRBV5-1 with TRBJ2-5; 10 bases are shared with TRBD2. Germline V gives CDR1 SGHRS, CDR2 YFSETQ. The CDR3 contains 15 residues. J gave up 3 bases and V 0 bases, and 2 bases lay outside the gene matches. The DNA for the CDR3 is TGCGCCAGCAGCTTGGCCGGGACTAGCGAAGAGACCCAGTACTTC. This sequence encodes CASSLAGTSEETQYF.

The rearrangement joins TRBV6-5 to TRBJ1-1, with D uncertain. V lost 6 bases and J 1 base, leaving 12 bases between the germline ends. The CDR3 contains 14 residues. The germline gives CDR1 MNHEY, CDR2 SVGAGI. This CDR3 reads CASSLRPPNTEAFF. CDR3 nucleotides: TGTGCCAGCAGCCTCCGGCCCCCGAACACTGAAGCTTTCTTT.

The genes are TRBV20-1 and TRBJ2-1; D not resolved. The CDR3 runs 10 residues. V lost 6 bases to trimming and J lost 5 bases, with 5 bases between them. Germline V lookup: CDR1 DFQATT, CDR2 SNEGSKA (reference sequence). CDR3 nucleotide sequence: TGCAGTGCCCTTCACAATGAGCAGTTCTTC. Its protein product is CSALHNEQFF.

This clonotype appeared many times. V usage is TRBV28 and J usage is TRBJ1-1; D gene unclear. Trimming removed 6 bases at V and 3 bases at J, with 11 bases between. The germline CDR1 and CDR2 sequences are MDHEN and SYDVKM. CDR3 size: 13 residues. CDR3 in amino acids: CASSQVRYTEAFF. The DNA of the CDR3 is TGTGCCAGCAGCCAAGTGAGGTACACTGAAGCTTTCTTT. Using reference TRBV28 and TRBJ1-1 for the parts outside the CDR3, the full variable domain is DVKVTQSSRYLVKRTGEKVFLECVQDMDHENMFWYRQDPGLGLRLIYFSYDVKMKEKGDIPEGYSVSREKKERFSLILESASTNQTSMYLCASSQVRYTEAFFGQGTRLTVV.

This clonotype was observed at least ten times. The rearrangement links TRBV7-2 to TRBJ1-5; no definite D call. CDR1 and CDR2 from the germline V gene are SGHTA and FQGNSA. The length of the CDR3 is 16 residues. V was cut by 4 bases and J by 4 bases, with 17 bases left in between. CDR3 sequence: CASSSVGGFGNQPQHF. The CDR3 DNA reads TGTGCCAGCAGCTCCGTCGGAGGGTTCGGGAATCAGCCCCAGCATTTT.

This clonotype was seen ten or more times. The V gene is TRBV5-6, the J gene TRBJ2-7; D might be TRBD2 (6 bases). From germline, CDR1 is SGHDT and CDR2 YYEEEE. CDR3 length: 14 residues. The germline V and J ends were trimmed by 4 bases and 2 bases, with 13 bases remaining between them. The CDR3 protein is CASSEGLTTYEQYF. In DNA, the CDR3 is TGTGCCAGCAGCGAGGGACTTACGACCTACGAGCAGTACTTC.

This clonotype was seen at least ten times. The chain uses TRBV6-4 and TRBJ2-1; the match to TRBD1 covers 9 bases. Germline CDR1 reads MRHNA; CDR2 reads SNTAGT. The V segment lost 2 bases and the J segment 5 bases; nucleotides outside the gene matches: 7. The CDR3 length is 16 residues. The chain's CDR3 is CASSDAPGQGHNEQFF. CDR3 in DNA: TGTGCCAGCAGTGACGCCCCGGGACAGGGCCACAATGAGCAGTTCTTC.